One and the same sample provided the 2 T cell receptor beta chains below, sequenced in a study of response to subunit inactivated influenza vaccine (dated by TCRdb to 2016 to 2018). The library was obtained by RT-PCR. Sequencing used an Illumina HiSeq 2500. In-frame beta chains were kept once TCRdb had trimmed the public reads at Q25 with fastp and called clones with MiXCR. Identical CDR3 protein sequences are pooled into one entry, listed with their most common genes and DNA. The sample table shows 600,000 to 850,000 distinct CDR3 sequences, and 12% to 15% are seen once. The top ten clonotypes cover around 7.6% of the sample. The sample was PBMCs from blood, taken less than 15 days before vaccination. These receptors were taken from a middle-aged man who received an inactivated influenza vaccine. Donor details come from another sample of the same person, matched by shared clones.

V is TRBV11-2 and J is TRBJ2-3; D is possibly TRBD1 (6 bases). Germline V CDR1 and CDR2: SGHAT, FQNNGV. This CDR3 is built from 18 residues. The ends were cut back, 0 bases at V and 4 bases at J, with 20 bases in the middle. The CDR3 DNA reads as TGTGCCAGCAGCTTAGAGACGGGACACTGGGCACGTCCAGATACGCAGTATTTT. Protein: CASSLETGHWARPDTQYF.

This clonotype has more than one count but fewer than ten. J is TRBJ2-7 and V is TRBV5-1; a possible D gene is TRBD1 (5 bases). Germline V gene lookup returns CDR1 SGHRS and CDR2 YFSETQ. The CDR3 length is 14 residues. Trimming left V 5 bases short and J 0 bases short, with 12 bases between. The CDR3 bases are TGCGCCAGCAGACGGACACCAGGCTCCTACGAGCAGTACTTC. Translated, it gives CASRRTPGSYEQYF.